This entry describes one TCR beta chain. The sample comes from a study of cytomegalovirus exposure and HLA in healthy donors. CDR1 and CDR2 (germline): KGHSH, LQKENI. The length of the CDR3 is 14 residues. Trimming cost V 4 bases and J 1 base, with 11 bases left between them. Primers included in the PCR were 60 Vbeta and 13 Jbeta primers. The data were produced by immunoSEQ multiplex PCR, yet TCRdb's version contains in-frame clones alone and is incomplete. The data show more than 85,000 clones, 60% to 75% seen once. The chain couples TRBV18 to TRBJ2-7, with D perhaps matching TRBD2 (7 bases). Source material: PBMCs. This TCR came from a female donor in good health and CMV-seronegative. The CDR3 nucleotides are TGTGCCAGCTCACAAGGGGGGGCGTCCTACGAGCAGTACTTC. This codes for CASSQGGASYEQYF.